This TCR beta chain was obtained from a study of OX40 agonist ivuxolimab in advanced cancers. Overall study context: Hepatocellular carcinoma, melanoma, renal cell or head and neck cancer occurred in dose-escalation patients. Cohort: 82.7% men, mean age 60, aged roughly 23 to 79. Partial responses were achieved by three patients: one hepatocellular carcinoma, two cutaneous melanoma. Overall study findings and caveats: Blood T cells, both CD4+ and CD8+, expanded clonally by week 6 at 0.1 to 3.0 mg/kg.

Germline CDR1 SNHLY, CDR2 FYNNEI. This CDR3 region has 12 residues. With 8 bases removed from V and 8 bases from J, the gap between germline ends came to 15 bases. Method: immunoSEQ multiplex PCR; TCRdb's copy keeps in-frame clones and lacks some. In the table there are 95,000 to 120,000 clones, approximately 90% of which are singletons. This clone came up once. Its antigen is as yet unknown. This sequence joins TRBV2 and TRBJ1-2, with D possibly being TRBD1 (6 bases). This clonotype was obtained from an adult with an advanced solid tumor such as melanoma, head and neck, liver or kidney cancer. Sequences were derived from CD4+ or CD8+ T cells sorted from blood, sampled in a trial of the OX40 agonist ivuxolimab. In nucleotides, the CDR3 is TGTGCCAGCCGTGGGGGGCGGGGAGGCTACACCTTC. Protein: CASRGGRGGYTF.